Below, one TCR beta chain is given with its context. This sample stems from a study of CD8 T cells in Susac syndrome. RNA was extracted with the RNeasy kit, and a quantity of about 0.45 to 1 ug was reverse transcribed using random hexamers. Each CDR3 protein gets one entry after TCRdb re-called the immunoSEQ multiplex PCR reads with MiXCR. The sample includes 250,000 to 300,000 distinct CDR3 sequences, approximately 90% seen only once; the top ten take approximately 0.2%. With V trimmed by 5 bases and J by 7 bases, 9 bases remained unmatched. Germline V gene lookup returns CDR1 PRHDT and CDR2 FYEKMQ (reference sequence). The CDR3 runs 14 residues.

The sequence derives from a human donor with multiple sclerosis. The chain recombines TRBV13 with TRBJ1-2; TRBD1 aligns across 8 bases. The sample taken for sequencing was CD8+ T cells from PBMCs. CDR3 sequence: CASSHQTGEGGYTF. The CDR3 DNA is TGTGCCAGCAGCCACCAGACAGGGGAGGGTGGCTACACCTTC.